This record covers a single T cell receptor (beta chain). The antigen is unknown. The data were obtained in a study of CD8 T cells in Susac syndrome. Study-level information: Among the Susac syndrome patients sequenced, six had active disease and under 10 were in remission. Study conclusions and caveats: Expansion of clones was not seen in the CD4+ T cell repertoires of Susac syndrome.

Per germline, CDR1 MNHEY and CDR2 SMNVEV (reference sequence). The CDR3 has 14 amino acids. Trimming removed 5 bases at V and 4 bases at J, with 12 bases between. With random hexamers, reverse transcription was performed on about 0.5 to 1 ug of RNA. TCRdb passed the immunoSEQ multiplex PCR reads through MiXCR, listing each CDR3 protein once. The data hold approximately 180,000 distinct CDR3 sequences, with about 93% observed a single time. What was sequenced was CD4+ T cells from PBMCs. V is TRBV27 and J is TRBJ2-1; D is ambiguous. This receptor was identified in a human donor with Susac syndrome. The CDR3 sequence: CASSPQDQYNEQFF. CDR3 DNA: TGTGCCAGCAGTCCCCAGGACCAGTACAATGAGCAGTTCTTC.